Here is one TCR beta chain with its context. Antigen unknown. V lost 11 bases to trimming and J lost 1 base, with 17 bases between them. There are 15 residues in the CDR3. Germline CDR1 MDHEN, CDR2 SYDVKM. The data were obtained in a study of T cell responses to AZD1222 COVID-19 vaccine. The wider study: Second-dose recipients at about 4 or about 12 weeks were treated as one pooled group.

Using immunoSEQ multiplex PCR, the repertoire was profiled, and TCRdb retains in-frame clones only, with some absent. The data show some 190,000 clones, 85% to 95% seen once. Broader study findings: Of spike-specific TCRs, nearly half reportedly target regions left unmutated in variants. Spike-specific TCR breadth and depth went up after people got two AZD1222 doses.

This receptor was taken from an adult in good health. The sample consisted of peripheral blood, taken on day 0 of AZD1222 vaccination. V usage is TRBV28 and J usage is TRBJ1-4; TRBD1 might be the D (6 bases). CDR3 bases: TGTGCCTCAAGGGGGGGGGACGGAACTAATGAAAAACTGTTTTTT. Its protein is CASRGGDGTNEKLFF.